This record concerns one T cell receptor (beta chain) sequence. Antigen unknown. This entry comes from a study of T cells expressing NK-cell markers. For each CDR3 protein, TCRdb gives one entry from its re-call of the 5' RACE reads, without DNA. Its listing shows 140,000 or so distinct CDR3 sequences. Germline V gives CDR1 MNHEY, CDR2 SMNVEV (reference sequence). This CDR3 is built from 15 residues. General study points: Leadership of the CD3+CD56-NKG2C+ fraction also belonged to these clonotypes in a handful of donors. The dominant NKG2C+ clonotypes represented about 1.0-7.5% of CD8+ T cells in about six donors.

The TCR originated in a man younger than 35 in good health. Sequencing was carried out using blood T cells: a sorted CD56 or NKG2C T cell subset, CD4+ or CD8+ T cells, or bulk PBMC T cells (not recorded which). The rearrangement links TRBV27 to TRBJ2-3; the D call of TRBD2 rests on TCRdb alone, since no DNA is present to check it. This CDR3 reads CASRLAGVGTDTQYF.